This T cell receptor (beta chain) is from a study of CD8+ T cells in alopecia areata. The CDR3 runs 13 residues. Germline CDR1 reads SGHVS; CDR2 reads FQNEAQ. V dropped 4 bases and J dropped 5 bases, with 11 bases sitting between them. This clone was counted a single time. Investigators isolated RNA and reverse transcribed it into cDNA to act as the sequencing template. TCRdb keeps only in-frame clones here, not all; method: immunoSEQ multiplex PCR. The sample carries 100,000 or so clones, 50% to 60% recorded once. Treatment: oral pan-JAK inhibitor, 5-10 mg twice daily. Here the sequenced sample was CD8+ T cells sorted from blood, taken at roughly week 58, from a patient treated with tofacitinib. The TCR was taken from a human donor with alopecia areata. The chain recombines TRBV7-8 with TRBJ2-5; D remains ambiguous. The CDR3 is CASSSPLLETQYF. The CDR3 DNA follows: TGTGCCAGCAGCTCGCCCTTGTTGGAGACCCAGTACTTC.